The TCR beta chain described here comes from a study of blood T cells in healthy people across ages. CDR1 DFQATT and CDR2 SNEGSKA come from the germline V gene (reference sequence). The CDR3 spans 14 residues. V was clipped by 6 bases and J by 3 bases, with 15 bases between them. A second PCR of roughly 6 to 12 cycles used a sample-barcoded 5' primer and a J-beta primer mix. TCRdb reprocessed the 5' RACE reads with MiXCR, giving one entry per CDR3 protein. This table holds almost 1 million distinct CDR3 sequences, approximately 50% found once. The source is a woman in her sixties or seventies in good health. Sequencing was done on a sample of blood. The rearrangement joins TRBV20-1 to TRBJ1-5; weak D call: TRBD1 (6 bases). Written as DNA, the CDR3 is TGCAGTGCCGCAGGGGCGGGTTTCAATCAGCCCCAGCATTTT. This encodes CSAAGAGFNQPQHF.